Included here is one TCR beta chain sequence, with context. Partitioning of CD4+ cells yielded a CD45RA+ naive subset and a CD45RA-negative memory subset. The sample comes from a study of shared clonotypes between healthy human individuals. Looking at the study overall: Plates per donor: three CD4 naive, three CD4 memory, two CD8 naive, one CD8 memory.

The method was immunoSEQ multiplex PCR; TCRdb's version includes in-frame clones alone and lacks a portion of them. The sample shows roughly 1,100,000 clones, about 74% of them seen only once. This CDR3 contains 16 residues. CDR1 and CDR2 from the germline V gene are SGHNT and YYREEE (reference sequence). Trimming removed 3 bases at V and 2 bases at J, with 12 bases between. This sequence was found in a man aged 18-30 years in good health. Sequenced: memory CD4+ T cells sorted from blood. The subset: CD45RA-negative fraction. This chain connects TRBV5-4 to TRBJ2-6; D is perhaps TRBD1 (6 bases). The CDR3 DNA reads as TGTGCCAGCAGCTCAAAACAGGGAGCTGGGGCCAACGTCCTGACTTTC. Translated, it gives CASSSKQGAGANVLTF.